Below are 19 T cell receptor beta chains sequenced from a single sample in a study of shared clonotypes between healthy human individuals. The repertoire was sequenced with immunoSEQ multiplex PCR; TCRdb's copy has only in-frame clones and lacks some. Found here are roughly 1,800,000 clones, about 95% of them singletons; the top ten hold 1% to 1.5%. Naivety among CD8 cells was defined by CD45RO negativity and positive CCR7 selection, thereby excluding terminally differentiated effector memory CD45RA+ cells. Sequencing input: naive CD8+ T cells sorted from blood. These receptor sequences come from a man younger than 35 in good health.

This chain uses TRBV2 with TRBJ1-1; 12 nucleotides align to TRBD1. The trim removed 8 bases at V and 8 bases at J, leaving 3 bases unmatched. This CDR3 comprises 12 residues. Germline values: CDR1 SNHLY, CDR2 FYNNEI. This CDR3 is CASDGTGGEAFF. CDR3 in DNA: TGTGCCAGCGATGGGACAGGGGGCGAAGCTTTCTTT.

The rearrangement uses TRBV14 and TRBJ1-1; 10 bases are shared with TRBD1. The V gene end was trimmed by 0 bases and the J gene end by 3 bases; junction bases not matched to a gene: 10. Germline V gives CDR1 SGHDN, CDR2 FVKESK. CDR3 length equals 18 residues. The CDR3 protein is CASSQETGGWEADTEAFF. For the CDR3, the DNA is TGTGCCAGCAGCCAAGAGACAGGGGGCTGGGAAGCGGACACTGAAGCTTTCTTT.

The count of this clone is one. This sequence joins TRBV2 and TRBJ2-7; 8 bases map to TRBD1. Looked up from germline, CDR1 is SNHLY and CDR2 is FYNNEI. J lost 3 bases, V lost 6 bases, and 7 bases had no gene match. The CDR3 is 14 amino acids. The CDR3 DNA is TGTGCCAGCAGGGAAAGGGACAGGAGCTACGAGCAGTACTTC. It encodes CASRERDRSYEQYF.

Regarding this clone: This sample includes further DNA sequences coding for the same CDR3. This chain uses TRBV7-6 with TRBJ1-1; no clear D. The germline V and J ends were trimmed by 2 bases and 0 bases, with 4 bases remaining between them. The CDR3 contains 13 residues. From germline, CDR1 is SGHVS and CDR2 FNYEAQ. As DNA, the CDR3 is TGTGCCAGCAGCTTAACTGTGAACACTGAAGCTTTCTTT. Protein product: CASSLTVNTEAFF.

This chain joins TRBV6-5 and TRBJ1-2; maybe TRBD1 (5 bases). CDR1 is MNHEY and CDR2 is SVGAGI in the germline V gene. V lost 0 bases, J lost 6 bases, and 11 bases lay in between. The CDR3 has 14 residues. CDR3 sequence reads: CASSYSRGWDGYTF. CDR3 coding DNA: TGTGCCAGCAGTTACTCGAGGGGTTGGGATGGCTACACCTTC.

The chain is built from TRBV13 and TRBJ2-7; 15 nucleotides align to TRBD2. CDR3 length: 17 residues. The germline CDR1 and CDR2 sequences are PRHDT and FYEKMQ (reference sequence). With V trimmed by 4 bases and J by 2 bases, 6 bases remained unmatched. CDR3 nucleotides: TGTGCCAGCAGCTCAGGACTAGCGGGAGGGCTCACCTACGAGCAGTACTTC. Its translation: CASSSGLAGGLTYEQYF.

The rearrangement uses TRBV5-8 and TRBJ2-4; 11 positions agree with TRBD1. Trimming removed 3 bases from V and 6 bases from J; junction bases left unmatched: 2. Germline values: CDR1 SGHTS, CDR2 YDEGEE. The CDR3 has 14 amino acids. The CDR3 bases are TGTGCCAGCAGCTGGGGGACAGGGGGAAACATTCAGTACTTC. It codes for CASSWGTGGNIQYF.

The V call is TRBV10-3, the J call TRBJ1-3; TRBD1 matches 7 bases. The ends lost 6 bases at V and 7 bases at J; junction bases unmatched: 15. The CDR3 is 16 amino acids. The germline V gene has CDR1 ENHRY and CDR2 SYGVKD. The CDR3 DNA is TGTGCCATCAGAGCCCCCCTGACAGGGCCTTTGAACACCATATATTTT. This gives the protein CAIRAPLTGPLNTIYF.

This clone has just one count. This rearrangement joins TRBV25-1 to TRBJ1-4; 11 bases agree with TRBD1. The germline CDR1 and CDR2 sequences are MGHDK and SYGVNS. The CDR3 runs 17 residues. With 1 base clipped from V and 2 bases from J, the junction kept 3 bases outside the gene matches. The CDR3 spells CASSEFWTGGTNEKLFF. The CDR3 bases are TGTGCCAGCAGTGAATTTTGGACAGGGGGCACTAATGAAAAACTGTTTTTT.

This clone was counted once. The rearrangement joins TRBV7-9 to TRBJ2-2; D is unresolved. In germline, CDR1 is SEHNR, CDR2 FQNEAQ (reference sequence). Trimming cost V 5 bases and J 2 bases, with 15 bases left between them. CDR3 length: 16 residues. The CDR3 region is CASSPINQINTGELFF. The DNA for the CDR3 is TGTGCCAGCAGCCCGATTAACCAAATTAACACCGGGGAGCTGTTTTTT. The whole variable domain, remainder taken from reference TRBV7-9 and TRBJ2-2, is DTGVSQNPRHKITKRGQNVTFRCDPISEHNRLYWYRQTLGQGPEFLTYFQNEAQLEKSRLLSDRFSAERPKGSFSTLEIQRTEQGDSAMYLCASSPINQINTGELFFGEGSRLTVL.

The chain couples TRBV6-1 to TRBJ2-7, with 9 bases fitting TRBD1. V trimming: 6 bases; J trimming: 5 bases; junction bases outside the gene matches: 8. The CDR3 has 14 residues. Germline CDR1 and CDR2: MNHNS and SASEGT. The CDR3 bases are TGTGCCAGCAGACTCCGGGACAGGGTCCACGAGCAGTACTTC. As protein: CASRLRDRVHEQYF.

This sequence joins TRBV6-6 and TRBJ2-1, with a tentative D call TRBD1 (5 bases). The length of the CDR3 is 14 residues. V was trimmed by 5 bases and J by 0 bases, leaving 8 bases between them. Germline CDR1 and CDR2: MNHNY and SVGAGI (reference sequence). The CDR3 nucleotides read TGTGCCAGCAGTGGGCAGGGCTCCTACAATGAGCAGTTCTTC. Translating gives CASSGQGSYNEQFF.

The chain carries TRBV4-1 and TRBJ2-1; 11 nucleotides agree with TRBD1. This CDR3 is 16 amino acids long. Germline values: CDR1 MGHRA, CDR2 YSYEKL. V lost 1 base to trimming and J lost 4 bases; unmatched junction nucleotides: 3. The CDR3 nucleotides are TGCGCCAGCAGCCAAGCCGGGACAGGGGGTTACAATGAGCAGTTCTTC. Translation: CASSQAGTGGYNEQFF.

The V call is TRBV12-5, the J call TRBJ1-2; TRBD1 is a possible D gene (5 bases). From germline, CDR1 is LGHNT and CDR2 FRNRAP. This CDR3 has 16 amino acids. V lost 4 bases, J lost 5 bases, and 20 bases lay in between. The CDR3 DNA reads as TGTGCTAGTGGTTCCCTCCCCGGGACTGGTAAATATGGCTACACCTTC. This translates into CASGSLPGTGKYGYTF.

The genes are TRBV12-5 and TRBJ1-1, with 10 bases lining up with TRBD1. The CDR3 spans 13 residues. Trimming at V came to 6 bases and at J to 5 bases, leaving 3 bases not matched to a gene. The germline V gene encodes CDR1 LGHNT and CDR2 FRNRAP. DNA for the CDR3: TGTGCTAGTGGGATGGGACAGGGGACTGAAGCTTTCTTT. It is translated as CASGMGQGTEAFF.

This chain uses TRBV15 with TRBJ2-2; TRBD1 agrees at 8 bases. Germline assignment: CDR1 LNHNV and CDR2 YYDKDF (reference sequence). Trimming removed 0 bases from V and 6 bases from J; junction bases left unmatched: 3. The CDR3 sequence is 15 residues long. The CDR3 region has the DNA TGTGCCACCAGCAGAGATCAGGGGGCGTCCGGGGAGCTGTTTTTT. Translating gives CATSRDQGASGELFF.

The rearrangement joins TRBV5-1 to TRBJ2-7; a possible D gene is TRBD1 (5 bases). CDR3 length: 14 residues. V was clipped by 3 bases and J by 2 bases, with 12 bases between them. Germline V CDR1 and CDR2: SGHRS, YFSETQ. The DNA of the CDR3 is TGCGCCAGCAGCTCCCAGGGTTCGCCCTACGAGCAGTACTTC. This codes for CASSSQGSPYEQYF. The full variable domain, with the rest looked up from reference TRBV5-1 and TRBJ2-7, is KAGVTQTPRYLIKTRGQQVTLSCSPISGHRSVSWYQQTPGQGLQFLFEYFSETQRNKGNFPGRFSGRQFSNSRSEMNVSTLELGDSALYLCASSSQGSPYEQYFGPGTRLTVT.

The chain has TRBV4-1 and TRBJ2-3, with unresolved D. Germline-derived CDR1 and CDR2 are MGHRA and YSYEKL. The CDR3 runs to 15 residues. Trimming left V 1 base short and J 0 bases short, with 8 bases between. The CDR3 loop reads CASSQGVLSTDTQYF. The CDR3 nucleotides read TGCGCCAGCAGCCAAGGGGTCCTCAGCACAGATACGCAGTATTTT.

The chain carries TRBV4-1 and TRBJ2-5; D gene uncertain. The CDR3 consists of 15 residues. In germline, CDR1 is MGHRA, CDR2 YSYEKL. V lost 0 bases and J lost 3, with 11 bases in between. This CDR3 reads CASSQERLPKETQYF. In DNA, the CDR3 is TGCGCCAGCAGCCAAGAGCGCCTCCCGAAAGAGACCCAGTACTTC.